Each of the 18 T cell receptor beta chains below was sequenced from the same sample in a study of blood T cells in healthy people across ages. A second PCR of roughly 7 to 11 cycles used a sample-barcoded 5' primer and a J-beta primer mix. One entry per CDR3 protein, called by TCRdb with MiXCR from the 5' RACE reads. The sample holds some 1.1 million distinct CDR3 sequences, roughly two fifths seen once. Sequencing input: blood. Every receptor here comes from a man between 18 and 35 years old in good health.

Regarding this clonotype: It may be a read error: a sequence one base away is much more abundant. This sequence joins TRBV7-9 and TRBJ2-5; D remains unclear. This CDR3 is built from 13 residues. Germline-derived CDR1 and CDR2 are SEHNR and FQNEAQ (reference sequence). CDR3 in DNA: TGTGCCAGCAGCTTAGACAGCAAAGAGGCCCAGTACTTC. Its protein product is CASSLDSKEAQYF.

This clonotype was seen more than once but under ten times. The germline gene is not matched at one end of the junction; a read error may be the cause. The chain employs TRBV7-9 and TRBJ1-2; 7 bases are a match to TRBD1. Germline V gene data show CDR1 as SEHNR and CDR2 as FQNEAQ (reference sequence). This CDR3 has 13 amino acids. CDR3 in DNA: TGTGCCAGCAGCGTAGCGGGGACAGAAGGCTACACCTTC. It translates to CASSVAGTEGYTF.

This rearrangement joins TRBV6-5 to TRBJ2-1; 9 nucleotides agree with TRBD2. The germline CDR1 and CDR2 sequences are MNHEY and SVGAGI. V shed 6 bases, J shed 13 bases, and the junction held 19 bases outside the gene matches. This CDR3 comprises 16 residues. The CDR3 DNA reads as TGTGCCAGCAGCGGATTTAGCGGGAGCGGGATAGAGACCCAGTTCTTC. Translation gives CASSGFSGSGIETQFF.

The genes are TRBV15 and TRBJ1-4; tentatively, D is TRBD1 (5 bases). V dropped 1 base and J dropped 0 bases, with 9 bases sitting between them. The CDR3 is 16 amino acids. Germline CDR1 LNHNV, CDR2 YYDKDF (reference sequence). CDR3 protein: CATSRGTRATNEKLFF. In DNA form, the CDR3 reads TGTGCCACCAGCAGAGGGACACGCGCAACTAATGAAAAACTGTTTTTT.

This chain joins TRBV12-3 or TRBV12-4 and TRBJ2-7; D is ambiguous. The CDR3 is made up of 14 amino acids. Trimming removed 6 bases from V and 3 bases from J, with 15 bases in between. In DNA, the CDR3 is TGTGCCAGCAGACACGCAGGTCGAGACTACGAGCAGTACTTC. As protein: CASRHAGRDYEQYF.

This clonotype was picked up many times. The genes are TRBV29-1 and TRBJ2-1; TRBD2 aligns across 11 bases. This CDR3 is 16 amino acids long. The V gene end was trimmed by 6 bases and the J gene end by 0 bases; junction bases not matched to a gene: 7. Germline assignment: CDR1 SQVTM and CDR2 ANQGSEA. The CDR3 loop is CSVTGTSGSSYNEQFF. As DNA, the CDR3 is TGCAGCGTCACGGGGACTAGCGGAAGCTCCTACAATGAGCAGTTCTTC.

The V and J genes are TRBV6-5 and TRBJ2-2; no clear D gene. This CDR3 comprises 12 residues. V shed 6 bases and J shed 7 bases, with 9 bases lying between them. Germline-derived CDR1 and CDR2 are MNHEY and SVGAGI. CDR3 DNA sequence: TGTGCCAGCAGCTACGACGTCGGGGAGCTGTTTTTT. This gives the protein CASSYDVGELFF.

CDR3 bases: TGTGCCAGCAGCCAAAACAGGGGGCTCGTCCAAGAGACCCAGTACTTC. As protein: CASSQNRGLVQETQYF. The V gene is TRBV7-2, the J gene TRBJ2-5, with 9 bases fitting TRBD1. Trimming removed 5 bases from V and 1 base from J; junction bases left unmatched: 8. The germline CDR1 and CDR2 sequences are SGHTA and FQGNSA. The length of the CDR3 is 16 residues.

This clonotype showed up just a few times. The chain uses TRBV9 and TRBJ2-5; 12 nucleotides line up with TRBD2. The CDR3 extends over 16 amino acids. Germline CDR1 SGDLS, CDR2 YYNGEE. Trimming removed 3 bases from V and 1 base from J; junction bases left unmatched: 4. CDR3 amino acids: CASSAGLAGSQETQYF. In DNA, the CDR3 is TGTGCCAGCAGCGCAGGACTAGCGGGGAGCCAAGAGACCCAGTACTTC.

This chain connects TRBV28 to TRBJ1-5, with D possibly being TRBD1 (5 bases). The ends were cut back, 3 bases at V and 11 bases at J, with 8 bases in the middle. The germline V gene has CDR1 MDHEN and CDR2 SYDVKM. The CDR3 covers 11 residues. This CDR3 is CASSFIGAQHF. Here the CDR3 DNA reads TGTGCCAGCAGTTTTATAGGGGCCCAGCATTTT.

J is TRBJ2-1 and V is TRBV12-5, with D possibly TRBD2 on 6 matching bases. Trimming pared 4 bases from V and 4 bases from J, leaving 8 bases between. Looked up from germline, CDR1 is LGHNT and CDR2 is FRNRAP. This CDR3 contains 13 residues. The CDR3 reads CASGSGTYNEQFF. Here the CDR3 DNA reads TGTGCTAGTGGTTCCGGGACTTACAATGAGCAGTTCTTC.

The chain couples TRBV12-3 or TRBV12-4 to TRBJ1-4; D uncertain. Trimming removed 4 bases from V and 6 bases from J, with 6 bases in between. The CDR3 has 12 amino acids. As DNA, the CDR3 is TGTGCCAGCAGTTCTGGGTATGAAAAACTGTTTTTT. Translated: CASSSGYEKLFF.

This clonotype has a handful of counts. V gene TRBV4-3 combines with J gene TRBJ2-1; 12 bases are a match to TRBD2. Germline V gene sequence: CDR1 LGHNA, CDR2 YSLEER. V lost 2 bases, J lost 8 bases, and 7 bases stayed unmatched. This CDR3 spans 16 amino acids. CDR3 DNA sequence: TGCGCCAGCAGCCAACAACTAGCGGGGGGCCCCGATGAGCAGTTCTTC. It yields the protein CASSQQLAGGPDEQFF.

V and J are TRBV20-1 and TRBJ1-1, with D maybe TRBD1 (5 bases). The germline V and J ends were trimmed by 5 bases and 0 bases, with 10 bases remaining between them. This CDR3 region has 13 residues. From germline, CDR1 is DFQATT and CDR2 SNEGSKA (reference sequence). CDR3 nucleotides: TGCAGTGCTCAGGAGGGACTGAACACTGAAGCTTTCTTT. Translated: CSAQEGLNTEAFF.

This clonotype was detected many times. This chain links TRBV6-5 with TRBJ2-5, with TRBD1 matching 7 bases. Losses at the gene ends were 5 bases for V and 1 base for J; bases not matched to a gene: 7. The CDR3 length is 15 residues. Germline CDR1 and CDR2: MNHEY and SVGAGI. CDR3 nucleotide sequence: TGTGCCAGCAGTCACGGACAGGCCCTCCAAGAGACCCAGTACTTC. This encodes CASSHGQALQETQYF.

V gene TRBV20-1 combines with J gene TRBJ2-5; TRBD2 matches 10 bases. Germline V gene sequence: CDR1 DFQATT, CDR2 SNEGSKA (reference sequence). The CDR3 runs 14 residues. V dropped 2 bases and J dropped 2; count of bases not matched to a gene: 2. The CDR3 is CSARRAGGQETQYF. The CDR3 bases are TGCAGTGCTAGAAGAGCGGGGGGGCAAGAGACCCAGTACTTC.

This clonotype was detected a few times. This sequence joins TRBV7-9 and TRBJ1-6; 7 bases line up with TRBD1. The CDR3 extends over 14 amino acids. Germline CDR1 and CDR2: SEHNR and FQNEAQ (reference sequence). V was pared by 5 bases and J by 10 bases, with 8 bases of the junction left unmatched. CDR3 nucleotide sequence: TGTGCCAGCAGCACAGGACAGGCAGACTCACCCCTCCACTTT. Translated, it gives CASSTGQADSPLHF.

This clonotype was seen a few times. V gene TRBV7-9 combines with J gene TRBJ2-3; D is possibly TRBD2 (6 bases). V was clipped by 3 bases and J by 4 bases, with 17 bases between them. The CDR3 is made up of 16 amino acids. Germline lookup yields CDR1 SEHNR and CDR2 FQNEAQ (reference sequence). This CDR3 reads CASSFLSGTQADTQYF. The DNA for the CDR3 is TGTGCCAGCAGCTTCCTTTCCGGGACTCAAGCAGATACGCAGTATTTT.